Listed here are 26 T cell receptor beta chains from one sample, sequenced in a study of OX40 agonist ivuxolimab in advanced cancers. TCRdb's copy holds only in-frame clones and misses some; the assay was immunoSEQ multiplex PCR. Among about 50,000 clones listed, 80% were seen once. This material consisted of CD4+ or CD8+ T cells sorted from blood, taken in a trial of the OX40 agonist ivuxolimab. The receptor set was obtained from an adult with an advanced solid tumor such as melanoma, head and neck, liver or kidney cancer.

Only one count was recorded for this clone. CDR3 sequence reads: CASSFRENIQYF. The CDR3 DNA sequence: TGTGCCAGCAGCTTCAGGGAGAACATTCAGTACTTC. V usage is TRBV7-2 and J usage is TRBJ2-4, with D possibly called TRBD1 or TRBD2 (5 bases each). In germline, CDR1 is SGHTA, CDR2 FQGNSA. There are 12 residues in the CDR3. The V and J ends lost 3 bases and 7 bases respectively, with 7 bases between them.

This clone appeared a few times. The V call is TRBV5-4, the J call TRBJ1-1; no clear D gene. The ends were cut back, 2 bases at V and 3 bases at J, with 14 bases in the middle. Germline V lookup: CDR1 SGHNT, CDR2 YYREEE (reference sequence). This CDR3 spans 15 amino acids. DNA for the CDR3: TGTGCCAGCAGCTTTTCCTCCTGGTCGGACACTGAAGCTTTCTTT. This sequence encodes CASSFSSWSDTEAFF.

This clone ranks as medium-sized. V is TRBV5-6 and J is TRBJ2-1, with TRBD1 matching over 7 bases. CDR3 size: 14 residues. Trimming took 0 bases from V and 4 from J; bases not matched to a gene: 1. From germline, CDR1 is SGHDT and CDR2 YYEEEE. For the CDR3, the DNA is TGTGCCAGCAGCTTGGAACAGGGGTACAATGAGCAGTTCTTC. This codes for CASSLEQGYNEQFF.

The chain has TRBV27 and TRBJ2-7; TRBD2 is a possible D gene (5 bases). The germline V and J ends were trimmed by 2 bases and 2 bases, with 13 bases remaining between them. This CDR3 has 15 residues. Per the germline V gene, CDR1 is MNHEY and CDR2 is SMNVEV (reference sequence). The DNA for the CDR3 is TGTGCCAGCAGTTTAAAGAGCCCCGGGACCTACGAGCAGTACTTC. This codes for CASSLKSPGTYEQYF.

This clone was found a few times. The chain employs TRBV19 and TRBJ1-2; TRBD1 might be the D (6 bases). Trimming cost V 2 bases and J 4 bases, with 14 bases left between them. The CDR3 spans 15 residues. The germline V gene has CDR1 LNHDA and CDR2 SQIVND (reference sequence). The CDR3 region is CASSIRGANPYGYTF. In nucleotides, the CDR3 is TGTGCCAGTAGTATACGGGGGGCAAACCCCTATGGCTACACCTTC.

This chain links TRBV6-5 with TRBJ1-2; TRBD1 agrees at 8 bases. Trimming cost V 0 bases and J 3 bases; bases outside gene matches: 3. There are 15 residues in the CDR3. Germline values: CDR1 MNHEY, CDR2 SVGAGI. The CDR3 region is CASSYSDRGYYGYTF. CDR3 coding DNA: TGTGCCAGCAGTTACTCTGACAGGGGCTACTATGGCTACACCTTC.

The chain carries TRBV7-9 and TRBJ1-1; D is perhaps TRBD1 (6 bases). V shed 3 bases and J shed 5 bases, with 13 bases lying between them. This CDR3 is built from 14 residues. From germline, CDR1 is SEHNR and CDR2 FQNEAQ (reference sequence). The CDR3 region is CASSLDSRGTEAFF. The CDR3 coding sequence is TGTGCCAGCAGCTTGGACAGTAGAGGGACTGAAGCTTTCTTT.

J is TRBJ1-2 and V is TRBV18; D uncertain. Trimming removed 6 bases at V and 5 bases at J, with 13 bases between. The CDR3 is 13 amino acids. In germline, CDR1 is KGHSH, CDR2 LQKENI. The DNA for the CDR3 is TGTGCCAGCTCGGGCGGGCAGAGATATGGCTACACCTTC. This encodes CASSGGQRYGYTF.

This sequence joins TRBV2 and TRBJ1-2; D remains ambiguous. V shed 5 bases and J shed 3 bases, with 10 bases lying between them. Germline lookup yields CDR1 SNHLY and CDR2 FYNNEI. This CDR3 is 13 amino acids long. The CDR3 coding sequence is TGTGCCAGCAGTTTCGGGGAGGACTATGGCTACACCTTC. Amino acids: CASSFGEDYGYTF. Complete variable domain (other parts from reference TRBV2 and TRBJ1-2): EPEVTQTPSHQVTQMGQEVILRCVPISNHLYFYWYRQILGQKVEFLVSFYNNEISEKSEIFDDQFSVERPDGSNFTLKIRSTKLEDSAMYFCASSFGEDYGYTFGSGTRLTVV.

The gene calls are TRBV5-1 and TRBJ2-7; TRBD2 is a possible D gene (5 bases). The CDR3 totals 13 residues. V lost 4 bases to trimming and J lost 2 bases, with 10 bases between them. The germline V gene encodes CDR1 SGHRS and CDR2 YFSETQ. CDR3 amino acids: CASSIRGPYEQYF. In DNA form, the CDR3 reads TGCGCCAGCAGCATCCGGGGTCCCTACGAGCAGTACTTC.

The gene calls are TRBV7-2 and TRBJ2-3; D may be TRBD1 (6 bases). Germline CDR1 reads SGHTA; CDR2 reads FQGNSA. Trimming shortened V by 3 bases and J by 0 bases, and 16 bases separated the two germline ends. CDR3 size: 17 residues. The CDR3 DNA sequence: TGTGCCAGCAGCTTCTTGGGGGCTAGTACCAGCACAGATACGCAGTATTTT. Residues: CASSFLGASTSTDTQYF.

The genes are TRBV18 and TRBJ1-1; weak D call: TRBD1 (6 bases). Germline V gene lookup returns CDR1 KGHSH and CDR2 LQKENI. The V end lost 5 bases, the J end lost 1 base, and 11 bases lay between the germline ends. The CDR3 covers 14 residues. In DNA form, the CDR3 reads TGTGCCAGCTCATCAGGACAGACGAACACTGAAGCTTTCTTT. Translation gives CASSSGQTNTEAFF.

This sequence joins TRBV10-2 and TRBJ2-5, with TRBD1 matching over 10 bases. The V and J ends lost 3 bases and 3 bases, in that order; junction bases with no gene match: 4. In germline, CDR1 is WSHSY, CDR2 SAAADI. The CDR3 runs 15 residues. The CDR3 protein is CASSDPGQGEETQYF. DNA of the CDR3: TGCGCCAGCAGTGACCCTGGACAGGGGGAAGAGACCCAGTACTTC.

This chain uses TRBV10-2 with TRBJ2-1, with 11 bases that match TRBD1. V lost 6 bases, J lost 7 bases, and 5 bases stayed unmatched. The CDR3 has 14 amino acids. The germline V gene has CDR1 WSHSY and CDR2 SAAADI. The CDR3 is CASRDRGRSNEQFF. As DNA, the CDR3 is TGCGCCAGCAGGGACAGGGGGCGATCAAATGAGCAGTTCTTC.

This clone was seen only once. The chain joins TRBV18 to TRBJ1-1; 9 nucleotides match TRBD1. J gave up 5 bases and V 2 bases, and 9 bases lay outside the gene matches. CDR1 is KGHSH, CDR2 LQKENI, per germline. CDR3 length: 16 amino acids. The CDR3 sequence: CASSPVQQGARTEAFF. As DNA, the CDR3 is TGTGCCAGCTCACCAGTACAACAGGGGGCGCGTACTGAAGCTTTCTTT.

The chain couples TRBV29-1 to TRBJ2-3, with D perhaps assigned TRBD1 or TRBD2 (5 bases each). Trimming took 6 bases from V and 5 from J, leaving 15 bases between them. The CDR3 spans 13 residues. Germline CDR1 reads SQVTM; CDR2 reads ANQGSEA. The CDR3 nucleotides read TGCAGCGTCGTCGGGACCGCTAAAGATACGCAGTATTTT. Its translation: CSVVGTAKDTQYF.

This chain links TRBV7-8 with TRBJ2-5, with TRBD2 matching 8 bases. The CDR3 consists of 18 residues. Germline CDR1 SGHVS, CDR2 FQNEAQ. V lost 4 bases, J lost 3 bases, and 16 bases stayed unmatched. CDR3 amino acids: CASSSRYFRPGLEETQYF. CDR3 coding DNA: TGTGCCAGCAGCTCCCGATACTTTAGGCCGGGACTAGAAGAGACCCAGTACTTC.

J is TRBJ2-2 and V is TRBV5-1; no reliable D call. V was pared by 4 bases and J by 5 bases, with 21 bases between. CDR1 and CDR2 from the germline V gene are SGHRS and YFSETQ. CDR3 length: 17 residues. The CDR3 DNA sequence: TGCGCCAGCAGCCCTCAACCGGGCGAGGTCGGGACCGGGGAGCTGTTTTTT. Amino acids: CASSPQPGEVGTGELFF.

V is TRBV25-1 and J is TRBJ2-5; 11 positions agree with TRBD2. The CDR3 consists of 17 residues. CDR1 is MGHDK, CDR2 SYGVNS, per germline. Trimming took 6 bases from V and 1 from J; bases not matched to a gene: 10. As DNA, the CDR3 is TGTGCCAGCAGACCTTGGCGGCTAGCGGGGGGCCAAGAGACCCAGTACTTC. Its translation is CASRPWRLAGGQETQYF.

This clone turned up a few times. The chain is built from TRBV2 and TRBJ2-7, with D perhaps matching TRBD2 (5 bases). Germline values: CDR1 SNHLY, CDR2 FYNNEI. The CDR3 loop spans 14 amino acids. Trimming cost V 7 bases and J 0 bases, with 13 bases left between them. In DNA, the CDR3 is TGTGCCAGCACCCGCTTGGGGAGCTCCTACGAGCAGTACTTC. Protein: CASTRLGSSYEQYF.

The J gene is TRBJ2-7, the V gene TRBV2; 8 nucleotides match TRBD2. Germline CDR1 and CDR2: SNHLY and FYNNEI. J gave up 3 bases and V 2 bases, and 6 bases lay outside the gene matches. The length of the CDR3 is 15 residues. CDR3 DNA sequence: TGTGCCAGCAGTGAACAACTAGCGGATTACTACGAGCAGTACTTC. Protein: CASSEQLADYYEQYF.

The V gene is TRBV7-8, the J gene TRBJ1-6; 7 bases are shared with TRBD1. The CDR3 runs 13 residues. The V and J ends lost 4 bases and 7 bases, in that order; junction bases with no gene match: 1. CDR1 and CDR2 from the germline V gene are SGHVS and FQNEAQ. DNA for the CDR3: TGTGCCAGCAGCTCGGACAGGAATTCACCCCTCCACTTT. Amino acid sequence: CASSSDRNSPLHF.

CDR3 protein: CASSTTSGNYNEQFF. In DNA form, the CDR3 reads TGTGCCAGCTCGACTACTAGCGGAAATTACAATGAGCAGTTCTTC. V is TRBV6-1 and J is TRBJ2-1; 8 nucleotides align to TRBD2. The CDR3 is 15 amino acids. V trimming: 8 bases; J trimming: 4 bases; junction bases outside the gene matches: 10. Germline V lookup: CDR1 MNHNS, CDR2 SASEGT.

V gene TRBV6-5 combines with J gene TRBJ1-1; a possible D gene is TRBD1 (6 bases). The CDR3 is made up of 14 amino acids. CDR1 is MNHEY, CDR2 SVGAGI, per germline. V was cut by 4 bases and J by 0 bases, with 9 bases left in between. CDR3 sequence reads: CASSLNRVNTEAFF. DNA for the CDR3: TGTGCCAGCAGTTTGAACAGGGTGAACACTGAAGCTTTCTTT.

The genes are TRBV11-3 and TRBJ2-3; tentative D call: TRBD1 (6 bases). This CDR3 has 18 residues. Germline V lookup: CDR1 SGHNT, CDR2 YENEEA. The V gene lost 6 bases and the J gene lost 0 bases, with 22 bases spanning the gap. The CDR3 DNA follows: TGTGCCAGCAGTCCCGTGGCTAAACAGGGATCTAGCACAGATACGCAGTATTTT. Protein product: CASSPVAKQGSSTDTQYF. The variable domain in full, completed from reference TRBV11-3 and TRBJ2-3, reads EAGVVQSPRYKIIEKKQPVAFWCNPISGHNTLYWYLQNLGQGPELLIRYENEEAVDDSQLPKDRFSAERLKGVDSTLKIQPAELGDSAVYLCASSPVAKQGSSTDTQYFGPGTRLTVL.

The rearrangement uses TRBV14 and TRBJ2-3, with D possibly matching TRBD1 (6 bases). The germline CDR1 and CDR2 sequences are SGHDN and FVKESK. The CDR3 has 17 residues. V was shortened by 4 bases and J by 6 bases, with 23 bases between the two germline ends. CDR3 in amino acids: CASSRGLTGPLVDTQYF. The CDR3 nucleotides are TGTGCCAGCAGCCGGGGCCTCACAGGGCCCTTGGTGGATACGCAGTATTTT. The full variable domain, with the rest looked up from reference TRBV14 and TRBJ2-3, is EAGVTQFPSHSVIEKGQTVTLRCDPISGHDNLYWYRRVMGKEIKFLLHFVKESKQDESGMPNNRFLAERTGGTYSTLKVQPAELEDSGVYFCASSRGLTGPLVDTQYFGPGTRLTVL.